This T cell receptor (beta chain) was observed in a study of control samples from healthy donors and cancer patients. The junction had 5 bases not matched to a gene; V was cut back by 5 bases and J by 8 bases. Germline V gene sequence: CDR1 KGHDR, CDR2 SFDVKD. The CDR3 length is 13 residues. Only in-frame clones appear in the TCRdb table, and some are missing; sequencing was by immunoSEQ multiplex PCR. The sample lists some 120,000 clones; around 87% were seen once. Sample: blood. The rearrangement links TRBV24-1 to TRBJ2-1; 7 bases are a match to TRBD2. This receptor was obtained from a man between 60 and 70 years old in good health. CDR3 protein: CATSVSSGHEQFF. The CDR3 DNA is TGTGCCACCAGTGTCTCTAGCGGTCATGAGCAGTTCTTC.